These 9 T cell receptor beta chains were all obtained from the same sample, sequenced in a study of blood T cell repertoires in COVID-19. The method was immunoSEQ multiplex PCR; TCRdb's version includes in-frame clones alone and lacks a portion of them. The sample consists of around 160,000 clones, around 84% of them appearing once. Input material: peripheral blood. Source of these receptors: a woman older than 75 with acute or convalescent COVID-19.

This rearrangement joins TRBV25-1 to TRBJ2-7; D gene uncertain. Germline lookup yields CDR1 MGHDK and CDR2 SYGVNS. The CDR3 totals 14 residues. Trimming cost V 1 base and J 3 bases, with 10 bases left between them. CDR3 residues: CASSESGRGYEQYF. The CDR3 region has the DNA TGTGCCAGCAGTGAATCTGGCAGAGGCTACGAGCAGTACTTC.

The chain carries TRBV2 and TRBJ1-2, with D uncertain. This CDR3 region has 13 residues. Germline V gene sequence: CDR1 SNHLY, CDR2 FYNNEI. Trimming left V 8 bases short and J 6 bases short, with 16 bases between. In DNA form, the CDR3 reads TGTGCCAGCGAGGGAGACCGCCTAAATGGCTACACCTTC. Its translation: CASEGDRLNGYTF.

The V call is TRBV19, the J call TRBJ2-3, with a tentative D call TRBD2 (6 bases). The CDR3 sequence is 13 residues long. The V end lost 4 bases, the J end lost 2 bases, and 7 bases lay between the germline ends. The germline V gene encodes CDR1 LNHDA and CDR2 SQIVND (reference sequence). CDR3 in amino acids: CASSRRATDTQYF. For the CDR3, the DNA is TGTGCCAGTAGTAGGAGGGCCACAGATACGCAGTATTTT.

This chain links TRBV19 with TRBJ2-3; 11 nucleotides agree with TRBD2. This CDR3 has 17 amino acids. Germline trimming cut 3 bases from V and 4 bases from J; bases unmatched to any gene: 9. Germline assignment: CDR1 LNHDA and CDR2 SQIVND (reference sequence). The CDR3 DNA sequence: TGTGCCAGTAGTATTGGCGGGACTAGCGGTCCCGCAGATACGCAGTATTTT. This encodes CASSIGGTSGPADTQYF.

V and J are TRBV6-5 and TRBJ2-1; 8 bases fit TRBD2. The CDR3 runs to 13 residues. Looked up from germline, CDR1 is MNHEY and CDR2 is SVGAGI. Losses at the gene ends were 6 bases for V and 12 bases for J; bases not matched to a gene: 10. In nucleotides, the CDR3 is TGTGCCAGCAGGCGGGAGGTGGGGCGAAGGCAGTTCTTC. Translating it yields CASRREVGRRQFF.

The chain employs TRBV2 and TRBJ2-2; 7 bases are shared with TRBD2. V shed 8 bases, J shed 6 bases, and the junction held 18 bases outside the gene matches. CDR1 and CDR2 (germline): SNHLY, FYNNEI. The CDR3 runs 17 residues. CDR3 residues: CASSVGEAGLLAGELFF. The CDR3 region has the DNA TGTGCCAGCTCGGTGGGGGAAGCGGGGCTTCTCGCCGGGGAGCTGTTTTTT.

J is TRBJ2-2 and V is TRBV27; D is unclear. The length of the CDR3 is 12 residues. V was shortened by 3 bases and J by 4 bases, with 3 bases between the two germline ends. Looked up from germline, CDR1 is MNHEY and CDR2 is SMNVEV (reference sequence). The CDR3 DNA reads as TGTGCCAGCAGTTTTCTCACCGGGGAGCTGTTTTTT. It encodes CASSFLTGELFF.

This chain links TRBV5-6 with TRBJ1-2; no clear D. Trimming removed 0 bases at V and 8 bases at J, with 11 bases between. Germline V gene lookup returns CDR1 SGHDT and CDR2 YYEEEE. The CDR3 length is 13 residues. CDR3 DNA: TGTGCCAGCAGCTTGGTCGTCAGCGGGGGCTACACCTTC. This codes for CASSLVVSGGYTF.

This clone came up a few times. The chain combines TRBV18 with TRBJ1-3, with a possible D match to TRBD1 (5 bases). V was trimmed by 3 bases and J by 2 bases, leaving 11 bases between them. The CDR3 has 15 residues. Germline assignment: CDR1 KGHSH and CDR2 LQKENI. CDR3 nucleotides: TGTGCCAGCTCACCCGCCGCCAGGGCTGGAAACACCATATATTTT. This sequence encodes CASSPAARAGNTIYF.